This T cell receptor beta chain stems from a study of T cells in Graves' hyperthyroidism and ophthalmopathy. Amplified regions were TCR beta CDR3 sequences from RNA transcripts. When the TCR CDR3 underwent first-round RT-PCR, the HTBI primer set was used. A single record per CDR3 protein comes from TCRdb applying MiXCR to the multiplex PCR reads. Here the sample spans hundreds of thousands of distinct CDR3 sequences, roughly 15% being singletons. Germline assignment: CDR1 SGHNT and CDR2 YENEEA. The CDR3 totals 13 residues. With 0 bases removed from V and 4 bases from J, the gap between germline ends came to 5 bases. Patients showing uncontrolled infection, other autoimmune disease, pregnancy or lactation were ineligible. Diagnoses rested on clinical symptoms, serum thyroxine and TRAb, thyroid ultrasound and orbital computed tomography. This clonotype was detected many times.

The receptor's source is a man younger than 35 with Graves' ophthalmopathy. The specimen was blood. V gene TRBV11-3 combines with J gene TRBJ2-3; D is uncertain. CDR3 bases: TGTGCCAGCAGCTTAGAAGGCCCAGATACGCAGTATTTT. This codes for CASSLEGPDTQYF.